These T cell receptor beta chains were read from a single sample in a study of shared clonotypes between healthy human individuals. Sequencing used immunoSEQ multiplex PCR; TCRdb keeps in-frame clones, though not all of them. Counted here are some 1,900,000 clones, less than 95% occurring once; the ten biggest clones make up under 1.5%. The sequenced sample was naive CD8+ T cells sorted from blood. The receptors originated from a man younger than 30 in good health. CDR3s include the opening cysteine and the closing phenylalanine or tryptophan. Each record gives: V gene, D gene, J gene, CDR3 protein. D genes are given only for firm matches.

TRBV6-1,TRBD1,TRBJ1-2,CASSELGQGNGYTF
TRBV19,TRBD2,TRBJ2-7,CASRYRLAGTYEQYF
TRBV28,-,TRBJ2-7,CASSLSGGQTYEQYF
TRBV5-4,TRBD1,TRBJ2-7,CASSLGQGGRYEQYF
TRBV4-1,-,TRBJ2-7,CASSQEGGRGFGQYEQYF
TRBV7-9,TRBD1,TRBJ2-7,CASSLRQGSIHEQYF
TRBV7-6,-,TRBJ2-6,CASSLAPGKYTSGANVLTF
TRBV7-8,TRBD1,TRBJ1-5,CASRPGTGNQPQHF
TRBV7-8,-,TRBJ2-5,CASSSIEPRGLETQYF
TRBV27,TRBD1,TRBJ2-7,CASSSRTGGEQYF
TRBV27,-,TRBJ2-3,CASSFGDTQYF
TRBV28,-,TRBJ2-1,CASIQEGTYNEQFF
TRBV7-2,-,TRBJ2-7,CASSLGLASEQYF
TRBV4-3,TRBD1,TRBJ2-2,CASSLGQGNTGELFF
TRBV9,TRBD1,TRBJ1-2,CASSSQGWGYTF
TRBV9,-,TRBJ2-3,CASSLPTGTPVDTQYF
TRBV27,TRBD1,TRBJ1-5,CASSPIPTGGDQPQHF
TRBV27,TRBD1,TRBJ2-2,CASSLGQGSTGELFF
TRBV11-2,TRBD1,TRBJ1-4,CASSSGQGAVEKLFF
TRBV11-2,TRBD1,TRBJ2-1,CASSVTGGVNEQFF
TRBV7-3,-,TRBJ2-2,CASSLGANTGELFF